These T cell receptor beta chains were read from a single sample in a study of response to subunit inactivated influenza vaccine. Via MiXCR, TCRdb re-called the RT-PCR reads, giving one row per CDR3 protein. The sample records 290,000 or so distinct CDR3 sequences, 22% being singletons. Sequenced here: PBMCs from blood, sampled roughly 20 months after vaccination. All receptors derive from a man between 50 and 75 years old who received an inactivated influenza vaccine. Each CDR3 is given with its conserved first and last residue. Fields, in order: clone size, J gene, CDR3 length, V gene, D gene, CDR3 DNA, CDR3 protein. The D gene is left open where the match is weak. For some rows the clone size is stated as once, few or many, or as a class when expanded; others skip it.

many TRBJ1-4 13 TRBV4-1 - TGCGCCAGCAGTAGGGACCGGAATGAAAAACTGTTTTTT CASSRDRNEKLFF
few TRBJ1-1 13 TRBV7-2 TRBD1 TGTGCCAGCAACGGACAGGCCTACACTGAAGCTTTCTTT CASNGQAYTEAFF
few TRBJ1-2 13 TRBV20-1 - TGCAGTGCAAGGGGTGACAGGCTCTATGGCTACACCTTC CSARGDRLYGYTF
- TRBJ1-5 15 TRBV4-1 - TGCGCCAGCAGCCAAGATGGGCAGGCCAGCCAGCCCCAGCATTTT CASSQDGQASQPQHF
many TRBJ1-5 16 TRBV6-2/TRBV6-3 - TGTGCCAGCAGTTACCCCGTTGACAGAGGCGGTCAGCCCCAGCATTTT CASSYPVDRGGQPQHF
- TRBJ2-3 13 TRBV7-8 TRBD2 TGTGCCAGCAGACTAGCGGGGACAGATACGCAGTATTTT CASRLAGTDTQYF
few TRBJ2-2 18 TRBV4-3 TRBD2 TGCGCCAGCAGCCCCTCGCCCCCTAGCGGGGGAAACACCGGGGAGCTGTTTTTT CASSPSPPSGGNTGELFF
few TRBJ2-1 14 TRBV3-1 - TGTGCCAGCAGCTCGGGACGGTTTAACAATGAGCAGTTCTTC CASSSGRFNNEQFF
few TRBJ2-3 13 TRBV29-1 - TGCAGCGCCCTTGGGGGACGCACAGATACGCAGTATTTT CSALGGRTDTQYF
- TRBJ2-2 14 TRBV12-3/TRBV12-4 - TGTGCCAGCAGTCGTGACGGGAACACCGGGGAGCTGTTTTTT CASSRDGNTGELFF
- TRBJ2-7 14 TRBV6-1 - TGTGCCAGCAGTCCGGACCAGATCAACAACGAGCAGTACTTC CASSPDQINNEQYF
few TRBJ2-2 16 TRBV29-1 TRBD1 TGCAGCGTTGAAGATCGGGGACAGGGAAACACCGGGGAGCTGTTTTTT CSVEDRGQGNTGELFF
many TRBJ1-1 15 TRBV7-2 - TGTGCCAGCAGCTTAGACGGCGCGGTTCCGACTGAAGCTTTCTTT CASSLDGAVPTEAFF
- TRBJ2-1 12 TRBV11-3 - TGTGCCAGCAGTTTCATATCTGGGGAGCAGTTCTTC CASSFISGEQFF
few TRBJ2-3 17 TRBV4-3 TRBD1 TGCGCCAGCAGCCAACCAGACAGGGGGACGGGCCCAGATACGCAGTATTTT CASSQPDRGTGPDTQYF
- TRBJ2-7 12 TRBV28 TRBD1 TGTGCCAGCAGACTGACAGGGGTCGGGCAGTACTTC CASRLTGVGQYF
- TRBJ2-7 12 TRBV4-2 - TGTGCCAGCAGCTTGCCGGGTGGCGAGCAGTACTTC CASSLPGGEQYF
few TRBJ1-5 13 TRBV30 - TGTGCCTGGAGCGAACAGGGCCATCAGCCCCAGCATTTT CAWSEQGHQPQHF
- TRBJ1-6 14 TRBV18 - TGTGCCAGCTCGCCCACCTTAGGAAATTCACCCCTCCACTTT CASSPTLGNSPLHF
many TRBJ1-1 13 TRBV15 - TGTGCCACCAGCAGGGACGTGAACACTGAAGCTTTCTTT CATSRDVNTEAFF
few TRBJ2-1 17 TRBV11-2 - TGTGCCAGCAGCTTAGTGTCTTTGAAATCTATTTACAATGAGCAGTTCTTC CASSLVSLKSIYNEQFF
- TRBJ2-1 15 TRBV15 - TGTGCCACCAGCAGAGCCCTGGACAGTTACAATGAGCAGTTCTTC CATSRALDSYNEQFF
few TRBJ2-7 16 TRBV28 TRBD2 TGTGCCAGCAGTACCATTCTAGCGGGAGTTCGGTACGAGCAGTACTTC CASSTILAGVRYEQYF
- TRBJ1-2 14 TRBV30 - TGTGCCTGGATTAGGCACGGCGGTGACTATGGCTACACCTTC CAWIRHGGDYGYTF
- TRBJ2-7 17 TRBV5-5 TRBD1 TGTGCCAGCAGCCACAATTTCGACAGGGGGTACTCCTACGAGCAGTACTTC CASSHNFDRGYSYEQYF
- TRBJ1-5 15 TRBV4-2 TRBD1 TGTGCCAGCAGTCTGGAACAGGGGGTTAGACAGCCCCAGCATTTT CASSLEQGVRQPQHF
- TRBJ2-3 13 TRBV7-2 - TGTGCAAGCAAGGGGCAGACCACAGATACGCAGTATTTT CASKGQTTDTQYF
- TRBJ2-1 17 TRBV9 TRBD2 TGTGCCAGCAGCGTAGGTAGGAGCGGGAGCTCCTACAATGAGCAGTTCTTC CASSVGRSGSSYNEQFF
- TRBJ2-1 17 TRBV20-1 - TGCAGTGTCCGGCCCCGCCTAAGAAGAGGCTCCTACAATGAGCAGTTCTTC CSVRPRLRRGSYNEQFF
- TRBJ2-1 15 TRBV29-1 TRBD2 TGCAGCGTTGACCCTAGCGGACAATCCTACAATGAGCAGTTCTTC CSVDPSGQSYNEQFF
- TRBJ2-7 15 TRBV10-3 TRBD1 TGTGCCATCAGTGAGCCTGGGACAGGGGGCTACGAGCAGTACTTC CAISEPGTGGYEQYF
few TRBJ2-1 14 TRBV5-1 - TGCGCCAGCAGCCGTGATGCAGTGGGCGCTGAGCAGTTCTTC CASSRDAVGAEQFF
- TRBJ1-2 16 TRBV5-6 - TGTGCCAGCAGCTTGTCGGTCCAGGGAGCCAACTATGGCTACACCTTC CASSLSVQGANYGYTF
- TRBJ2-1 15 TRBV28 TRBD2 TGTGCCAGCACGTCCCCCCCTAGCGGACACAATGAGCAGTTCTTC CASTSPPSGHNEQFF
- TRBJ1-1 14 TRBV19 - TGTGCCAGTAGTCCGGTGACATTTAACACTGAAGCTTTCTTT CASSPVTFNTEAFF
few TRBJ2-1 21 TRBV29-1 TRBD2 TGCAGCGTTGACCCGACTAGCGGTACCCTAACCGTACTGAGCTCCTACAATGAGCAGTTCTTC CSVDPTSGTLTVLSSYNEQFF
few TRBJ2-3 23 TRBV7-2 TRBD1 TGTGCCAGCAGCGCGGTGACTTTCCCGGGACAGGGGGTGTACTTAGGGTACACAGATACGCAGTATTTT CASSAVTFPGQGVYLGYTDTQYF
many TRBJ1-5 17 TRBV4-3 - TGCGCCAGCAGCTCCGGTACGGGGGACGGTGGCAATCAGCCCCAGCATTTT CASSSGTGDGGNQPQHF
- TRBJ2-7 12 TRBV7-9 - TGTGCCAGCAGCCGGCCCAGATCCGAGCAGTACTTC CASSRPRSEQYF
few TRBJ2-2 15 TRBV6-1 TRBD1 TGTGCCAGCAGGAGATTAGACAGGGGGGCCGGGGAGCTGTTTTTT CASRRLDRGAGELFF
few TRBJ1-2 14 TRBV7-2 - TGTGCCAGCAGCTTAGGCGGACAACTCTATGGCTACACCTTC CASSLGGQLYGYTF
- TRBJ2-7 14 TRBV11-2 - TGTGCCAGCAGCTTTGGGGTAGCGTCCTACGAGCAGTACTTC CASSFGVASYEQYF
- TRBJ2-1 20 TRBV7-6 TRBD2 TGTGCCAGCAGCCCAAAAACAGCCCAGACTAGCGGGAGGAATCGTTGTGAGCAGTTCTTC CASSPKTAQTSGRNRCEQFF
- TRBJ1-2 13 TRBV20-1 - TGCGGTCCCGATGGAGGGGAAGACTATGGCTACACCTTC CGPDGGEDYGYTF
few TRBJ1-5 13 TRBV20-1 - TGCAGTGCTCACCTAGGGGTTGATCAGCCCCAGCATTTT CSAHLGVDQPQHF
few TRBJ2-1 14 TRBV5-1 TRBD2 TGCGCCAGCAGCTTGGTAGTAGCGGGGGGTGAGCAGTTCTTC CASSLVVAGGEQFF
many TRBJ1-5 16 TRBV29-1 TRBD1 TGCAGCGTGGTACAGGGGCGCGGGGTCCCTGATCAGCCCCAGCATTTT CSVVQGRGVPDQPQHF
- TRBJ2-1 14 TRBV5-3 - TGTGCCAGAAGGGCAGGGTCGCCCTACAATGAGCAGTTCTTC CARRAGSPYNEQFF
- TRBJ2-1 11 TRBV20-1 - TGCAGTGCTAGAGACCCATATGAGCAGTTCTTC CSARDPYEQFF
many TRBJ1-1 19 TRBV6-1 - TGTGCCAGCAGCCCCTCGAAAGGGGGACGCAACTTGGGGGACACTGAAGCTTTCTTT CASSPSKGGRNLGDTEAFF
- TRBJ2-2 14 TRBV21-1 - TGTGCCAGCAGCTCTCGGACGAACACCGGGGAGCTGTTTTTT CASSSRTNTGELFF
- TRBJ2-5 14 TRBV6-1 - TGTGCCAGCAGCCAACTTGTTAGGAGGGAGACCCAGTACTTC CASSQLVRRETQYF
few TRBJ2-4 13 TRBV5-1 - TGCGCCAGCAGCTTACAGGGAGGTGACATTCAGTACTTC CASSLQGGDIQYF
- TRBJ2-1 14 TRBV6-5 - TGTGCCAGCAGTTCCCACCCTACAGGGATTCGACAGTTCTTC CASSSHPTGIRQFF
- TRBJ2-7 14 TRBV4-2 - TGTGCCAGCAGCCAGGGACCGCAGGGGTACGAGCAGTACTTC CASSQGPQGYEQYF
- TRBJ1-2 14 TRBV6-5 - TGTGCCAGCAGTACCCGACGGGGGGAGAATGGCTACACCTTC CASSTRRGENGYTF